The 7 T cell receptor beta chains below were found in one sample sequenced in a study of T cells after yellow fever vaccination. A single record per CDR3 protein comes from TCRdb applying MiXCR to the 5' RACE reads. The sample lists some 80,000 distinct CDR3 sequences, more than 10% occurring once. The sequencing used CD8+ T cells not binding an NS4B(214-222) dextramer, sorted from PBMCs, collected less than 25 days after the first yellow fever vaccination. These receptors came from a young man who received the YFV17D yellow fever vaccine.

This clonotype was observed a few times. This chain uses TRBV5-6 with TRBJ2-7; D gene uncertain. Germline CDR1 is SGHDT and CDR2 is YYEEEE. Trimming cost V 1 base and J 3 bases, with 11 bases left between them. The CDR3 is made up of 14 amino acids. CDR3 protein: CASSLREKDYEQYF. The DNA for the CDR3 is TGTGCCAGCAGCTTGCGCGAGAAAGACTACGAGCAGTACTTC.

This clonotype rates as medium-sized. The chain joins TRBV6-4 to TRBJ2-3; the match to TRBD2 covers 11 bases. This CDR3 contains 15 residues. Germline CDR1 and CDR2: MRHNA and SNTAGT. Trimming at V came to 3 bases and at J to 1 base, leaving 0 bases not matched to a gene. CDR3 in DNA: TGTGCCAGCAGTGAGACTAGCGGGGGCACAGATACGCAGTATTTT. Its protein is CASSETSGGTDTQYF.

This clonotype was seen ten or more times. The chain employs TRBV7-2 and TRBJ1-1; no reliable D call. The germline CDR1 and CDR2 sequences are SGHTA and FQGNSA. V was clipped by 3 bases and J by 0 bases, with 14 bases between them. The CDR3 is made up of 16 amino acids. The CDR3 region has the DNA TGTGCCAGCAGCTTCACTGCCTTTGTTCTGAACACTGAAGCTTTCTTT. This gives the protein CASSFTAFVLNTEAFF.

This chain uses TRBV2 with TRBJ2-3, with TRBD2 as a possible D gene (7 bases). CDR3 size: 16 residues. The germline V gene has CDR1 SNHLY and CDR2 FYNNEI. V gave up 2 bases and J gave up 3 bases, with 15 bases separating them. As DNA, the CDR3 is TGTGCCAGCAGTGAAAGAGGGGGGGCCAGGACAGATACGCAGTATTTT. Translated: CASSERGGARTDTQYF.

This clonotype has a handful of counts. The rearrangement uses TRBV7-3 and TRBJ2-1, with TRBD2 matching over 9 bases. This CDR3 region has 15 residues. Trimming removed 1 base from V and 4 bases from J; junction bases left unmatched: 2. Germline V lookup: CDR1 SGHTA, CDR2 FQGTGA. The CDR3 DNA sequence: TGTGCCAGCAGCTTAATGCGGGGGGGTTACAATGAGCAGTTCTTC. Its protein is CASSLMRGGYNEQFF.

In this sample, this clonotype is medium-sized. The V and J genes are TRBV20-1 and TRBJ1-5; D ambiguous. This CDR3 has 14 residues. Per germline, CDR1 DFQATT and CDR2 SNEGSKA (reference sequence). V was pared by 0 bases and J by 4 bases, with 10 bases between. The CDR3 spells CSARDLPGNQPQHF. The CDR3 DNA is TGCAGTGCTAGAGATTTGCCGGGTAATCAGCCCCAGCATTTT.

This clonotype has only a few counts. The rearrangement joins TRBV11-2 to TRBJ2-3, with D maybe TRBD1 (5 bases). Trimming left V 1 base short and J 0 bases short, with 8 bases between. The CDR3 is 15 residues long. CDR1 and CDR2 (germline): SGHAT, FQNNGV. This CDR3 reads CASSLVRDSTDTQYF. For the CDR3, the DNA is TGTGCCAGCAGCTTAGTCAGGGATAGCACAGATACGCAGTATTTT. Full variable domain (rest looked up from reference TRBV11-2 and TRBJ2-3): EAGVAQSPRYKIIEKRQSVAFWCNPISGHATLYWYQQILGQGPKLLIQFQNNGVVDDSQLPKDRFSAERLKGVDSTLKIQPAKLEDSAVYLCASSLVRDSTDTQYFGPGTRLTVL.